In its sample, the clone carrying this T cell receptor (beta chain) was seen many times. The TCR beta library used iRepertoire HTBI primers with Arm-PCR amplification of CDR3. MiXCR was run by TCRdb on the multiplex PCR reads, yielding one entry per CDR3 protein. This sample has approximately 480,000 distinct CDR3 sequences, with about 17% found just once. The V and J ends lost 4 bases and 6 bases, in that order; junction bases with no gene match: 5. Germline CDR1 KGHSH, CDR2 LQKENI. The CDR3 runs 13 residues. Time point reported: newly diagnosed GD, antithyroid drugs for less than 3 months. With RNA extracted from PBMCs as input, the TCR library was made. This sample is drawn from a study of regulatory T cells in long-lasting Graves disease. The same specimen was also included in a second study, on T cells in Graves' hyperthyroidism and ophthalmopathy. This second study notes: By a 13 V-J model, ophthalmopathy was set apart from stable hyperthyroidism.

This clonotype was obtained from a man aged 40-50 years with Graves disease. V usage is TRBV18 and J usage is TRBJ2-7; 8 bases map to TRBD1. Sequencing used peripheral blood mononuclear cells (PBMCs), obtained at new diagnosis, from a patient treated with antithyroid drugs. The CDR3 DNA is TGTGCCAGCTCACTGACAGGGGCCGCCGAGCAGTACTTC. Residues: CASSLTGAAEQYF.